A single sample gave rise to the 29 T cell receptor beta chains below, sequenced in a study of T cell responses to AZD1222 COVID-19 vaccine. Using immunoSEQ multiplex PCR, the repertoire was profiled, and TCRdb retains in-frame clones only, with some absent. Of roughly 180,000 clones listed, almost 95% are singletons. The material was peripheral blood, obtained on day 0 of AZD1222 vaccination. These TCRs come from an adult in good health.

This clone was detected a few times. The chain uses TRBV6-5 and TRBJ1-5; D is possibly TRBD1 (6 bases). The CDR3 covers 14 residues. Trimming removed 5 bases at V and 4 bases at J, with 12 bases between. CDR1 and CDR2 from the germline V gene are MNHEY and SVGAGI. For the CDR3, the DNA is TGTGCCAGCAGTCCCGGACAGAAAAATCAGCCCCAGCATTTT. This sequence encodes CASSPGQKNQPQHF.

The chain recombines TRBV9 with TRBJ1-2; unclear D gene. The germline CDR1 and CDR2 sequences are SGDLS and YYNGEE. The germline V and J ends were trimmed by 0 bases and 1 base, with 10 bases remaining between them. The CDR3 has 15 amino acids. This CDR3 reads CASSVVQSINYGYTF. CDR3 DNA: TGTGCCAGCAGCGTAGTGCAGAGTATTAACTATGGCTACACCTTC.

The chain has TRBV27 and TRBJ2-7; TRBD2 aligns across 11 bases. The germline V gene encodes CDR1 MNHEY and CDR2 SMNVEV (reference sequence). The CDR3 loop spans 15 amino acids. V was pared by 10 bases and J by 0 bases, with 8 bases of the junction left unmatched. CDR3 nucleotides: TGTGCCACCGCGGGACTAGCGGCCCCCTCCTACGAGCAGTACTTC. This encodes CATAGLAAPSYEQYF.

J is TRBJ1-3 and V is TRBV7-9; 12 bases map to TRBD1. Trimming at V came to 4 bases and at J to 2 bases, leaving 9 bases not matched to a gene. The CDR3 runs 18 residues. Germline assignment: CDR1 SEHNR and CDR2 FQNEAQ (reference sequence). CDR3 loop: CASSSSGTGGATGNTIYF. CDR3 nucleotide sequence: TGTGCCAGCAGCTCCTCCGGGACAGGGGGCGCAACTGGAAACACCATATATTTT.

The CDR3 is CAWSINEQFF. DNA of the CDR3: TGTGCCTGGAGTATCAATGAGCAGTTCTTC. The gene calls are TRBV30 and TRBJ2-1; no definite D call. V lost 2 bases and J 6 bases, leaving 2 bases between the germline ends. The germline gives CDR1 GTSNPN, CDR2 SVGIG (reference sequence). This CDR3 comprises 10 residues.

This chain uses TRBV28 with TRBJ1-4; D uncertain. The CDR3 runs 17 residues. Trimming stripped 3 bases from V and 8 bases from J, with 22 bases between. Germline CDR1 reads MDHEN; CDR2 reads SYDVKM. CDR3 sequence (DNA): TGTGCCAGCAGTTTTGGCCCCCTAGGGAGGGAGGACGAAAAACTGTTTTTT. This translates into CASSFGPLGREDEKLFF.

This clone was observed a handful of times. This rearrangement joins TRBV28 to TRBJ1-1, with D perhaps matching TRBD1 (5 bases). CDR3 length: 16 residues. CDR1 is MDHEN and CDR2 is SYDVKM in the germline V gene. Trimming removed 5 bases from V and 1 base from J, with 17 bases in between. CDR3: CASSPGWGVWNTEAFF. CDR3 in DNA: TGTGCCAGCAGTCCGGGGTGGGGGGTCTGGAACACTGAAGCTTTCTTT.

This clone was seen a few times. CDR3 sequence: CASRGPGQGDYEQYF. CDR3 in DNA: TGTGCCAGCAGAGGACCGGGACAGGGGGACTACGAGCAGTACTTC. V and J are TRBV6-5 and TRBJ2-7; 11 nucleotides match TRBD1. The length of the CDR3 is 15 residues. From germline, CDR1 is MNHEY and CDR2 SVGAGI. V was clipped by 6 bases and J by 3 bases; unmatched bases: 7.

This rearrangement joins TRBV9 to TRBJ1-5; D is perhaps TRBD1 (6 bases). Trimming left V 3 bases short and J 6 bases short, with 10 bases between. The CDR3 loop spans 13 amino acids. Per the germline V gene, CDR1 is SGDLS and CDR2 is YYNGEE. The CDR3 loop is CASSDTGFQPQHF. DNA of the CDR3: TGTGCCAGCAGCGACACAGGGTTTCAGCCCCAGCATTTT.

This clone has only a few counts. The CDR3 protein is CASRTSGSSYNEQFF. The CDR3 DNA is TGTGCCAGCCGGACTAGCGGAAGCTCCTACAATGAGCAGTTCTTC. The chain carries TRBV3-1 (or the pseudogene TRBV3-2) and TRBJ2-1, with TRBD2 identical over 10 bases. CDR3 length: 15 amino acids. CDR1 is LGHDT, CDR2 YNNKEL, per germline (reference sequence). V trimming: 8 bases; J trimming: 0 bases; junction bases outside the gene matches: 4.

The gene calls are TRBV28 and TRBJ2-1, with 10 bases identical to TRBD2. V lost 9 bases to trimming and J lost 7 bases; unmatched junction nucleotides: 9. Germline V gene sequence: CDR1 MDHEN, CDR2 SYDVKM. The CDR3 totals 14 residues. CDR3 in amino acids: CASTLAGVWNEQFF. DNA of the CDR3: TGTGCCAGTACTCTAGCGGGAGTCTGGAATGAGCAGTTCTTC. Combining the CDR3 with reference TRBV28 and TRBJ2-1 gives the whole variable domain DVKVTQSSRYLVKRTGEKVFLECVQDMDHENMFWYRQDPGLGLRLIYFSYDVKMKEKGDIPEGYSVSREKKERFSLILESASTNQTSMYLCASTLAGVWNEQFFGPGTRLTVL.

This chain links TRBV7-2 with TRBJ2-7, with a tentative D call TRBD1 (5 bases). This CDR3 comprises 15 residues. Germline V lookup: CDR1 SGHTA, CDR2 FQGNSA. Trimming cost V 1 base and J 3 bases, with 13 bases left between them. The CDR3 loop reads CASSLETGIHYEQYF. The CDR3 nucleotides read TGTGCCAGCAGCTTAGAAACAGGCATACACTACGAGCAGTACTTC.

V and J are TRBV5-1 and TRBJ1-1; weak D call: TRBD1 (5 bases). Looked up from germline, CDR1 is SGHRS and CDR2 is YFSETQ. The CDR3 spans 14 residues. V was pared by 4 bases and J by 3 bases, with 13 bases between. CDR3 coding DNA: TGCGCCAGCAGCCCCACCGGGGCTTACACTGAAGCTTTCTTT. It is translated as CASSPTGAYTEAFF. The complete variable domain, with remaining parts taken from reference TRBV5-1 and TRBJ1-1, reads KAGVTQTPRYLIKTRGQQVTLSCSPISGHRSVSWYQQTPGQGLQFLFEYFSETQRNKGNFPGRFSGRQFSNSRSEMNVSTLELGDSALYLCASSPTGAYTEAFFGQGTRLTVV.

CDR3 sequence reads: CASSKGLAGTPYEQYF. The CDR3, as DNA: TGTGCCAGCAGCAAGGGACTAGCGGGAACCCCCTACGAGCAGTACTTC. The rearrangement joins TRBV7-9 to TRBJ2-7, with 13 bases fitting TRBD2. V shed 5 bases, J shed 2 bases, and the junction held 6 bases outside the gene matches. The CDR3 totals 16 residues. The V gene's germline CDR1 is SEHNR and CDR2 FQNEAQ (reference sequence). The full variable domain, rest sourced from reference TRBV7-9 and TRBJ2-7, is DTGVSQNPRHKITKRGQNVTFRCDPISEHNRLYWYRQTLGQGPEFLTYFQNEAQLEKSRLLSDRFSAERPKGSFSTLEIQRTEQGDSAMYLCASSKGLAGTPYEQYFGPGTRLTVT.

The J gene is TRBJ1-2, the V gene TRBV7-8; no firm D call. Germline CDR1 is SGHVS and CDR2 is FQNEAQ. The V and J ends lost 5 bases and 2 bases respectively, with 15 bases between them. The length of the CDR3 is 15 residues. The CDR3 sequence: CASSPTRRENYGYTF. The CDR3 nucleotides are TGTGCCAGCAGCCCCACCCGACGGGAAAACTATGGCTACACCTTC.

About this clone itself: Other DNA sequences from this sample encode an identical CDR3 as well. V gene TRBV5-1 combines with J gene TRBJ2-3; 9 nucleotides match TRBD1. In germline, CDR1 is SGHRS, CDR2 YFSETQ. The trim removed 2 bases at V and 2 bases at J, leaving 3 bases unmatched. The CDR3 contains 15 residues. CDR3 nucleotide sequence: TGCGCCAGCAGCTTAGGGGACAGGGACACAGATACGCAGTATTTT. Its translation: CASSLGDRDTDTQYF.

This clone appeared once. The rearrangement uses TRBV7-9 and TRBJ2-7, with TRBD2 matching 9 bases. CDR3 length equals 14 residues. V dropped 1 base and J dropped 7; count of bases not matched to a gene: 5. Germline assignment: CDR1 SEHNR and CDR2 FQNEAQ (reference sequence). The CDR3, as DNA: TGTGCCAGCAGCTTAGGGGATAGCGGGAGAGAGCAGTACTTC. Protein sequence: CASSLGDSGREQYF.

CDR3 in amino acids: CASSSVTLGYNEQFF. The CDR3 nucleotides read TGTGCCAGCAGCTCAGTTACCCTGGGGTACAATGAGCAGTTCTTC. The V gene is TRBV7-8, the J gene TRBJ2-1; no firm D call. CDR1 and CDR2 (germline): SGHVS, FQNEAQ. V was trimmed by 4 bases and J by 4 bases, leaving 14 bases between them. This CDR3 is built from 15 residues.

This sequence joins TRBV24-1 and TRBJ2-1, with TRBD1 as a possible D gene (6 bases). The V end was cut by 4 bases, the J end by 1 base, with 10 bases between. The CDR3 runs to 15 residues. CDR1 KGHDR and CDR2 SFDVKD come from the germline V gene. The CDR3 DNA sequence: TGTGCCACCAGTGAGGGGCAGGGGTCCTACAATGAGCAGTTCTTC. This gives the protein CATSEGQGSYNEQFF.

The genes are TRBV6-5 and TRBJ1-4; TRBD1 might be the D (6 bases). V lost 6 bases to trimming and J lost 3 bases, with 11 bases between them. This CDR3 is built from 14 residues. Per germline, CDR1 MNHEY and CDR2 SVGAGI. CDR3 coding DNA: TGTGCCAGCAGGCCAGGGGTGGCTAATGAAAAACTGTTTTTT. Encoded protein: CASRPGVANEKLFF.

The rearrangement uses TRBV4-3 and TRBJ2-2; tentative D call: TRBD2 (7 bases). CDR1 and CDR2 (germline): LGHNA, YSLEER. The CDR3 covers 17 residues. Between the trimmed V and J ends, which lost 0 bases and 7 bases, there was a span of 18 bases. The CDR3 nucleotides read TGCGCCAGCAGCCAAGACCTCTCGGGGGGACAACTCGGGGAGCTGTTTTTT. Translation: CASSQDLSGGQLGELFF.

The rearrangement uses TRBV5-1 and TRBJ1-4, with TRBD1 matching over 9 bases. The CDR3 loop spans 15 amino acids. J lost 7 bases, V lost 0 bases, and 4 bases had no gene match. Germline CDR1 reads SGHRS; CDR2 reads YFSETQ. CDR3 sequence (DNA): TGCGCCAGCAGCTTGGCCGGGACAGGGTCTGAAAAACTGTTTTTT. Protein sequence: CASSLAGTGSEKLFF.

V usage is TRBV15 and J usage is TRBJ1-4; D remains unclear. The CDR3 loop spans 15 amino acids. In germline, CDR1 is LNHNV, CDR2 YYDKDF (reference sequence). Trimming took off 6 bases at V and 7 bases at J, with 18 bases between the two ends. The DNA for the CDR3 is TGTGCCACCAGTAAGGACTCCCTCGGCGGTGAAAAACTGTTTTTT. It is translated as CATSKDSLGGEKLFF.

The rearrangement uses TRBV10-3 and TRBJ1-5; D unclear. The CDR3 is made up of 15 amino acids. V shed 0 bases and J shed 3 bases, with 9 bases lying between them. Germline assignment: CDR1 ENHRY and CDR2 SYGVKD. The CDR3 bases are TGTGCCATCAGTGAGTCTACGGGTTCCAATCAGCCCCAGCATTTT. It translates to CAISESTGSNQPQHF.

V usage is TRBV14 and J usage is TRBJ2-7; weak D call: TRBD1 (6 bases). V was trimmed by 4 bases and J by 2 bases, leaving 15 bases between them. Germline V lookup: CDR1 SGHDN, CDR2 FVKESK. The CDR3 runs 15 residues. CDR3 region: CASSPVGNRAYEQYF. The CDR3 DNA is TGTGCCAGCAGCCCCGTGGGGAACAGGGCCTACGAGCAGTACTTC. The entire variable domain, with the rest obtained from reference TRBV14 and TRBJ2-7, is as follows: EAGVTQFPSHSVIEKGQTVTLRCDPISGHDNLYWYRRVMGKEIKFLLHFVKESKQDESGMPNNRFLAERTGGTYSTLKVQPAELEDSGVYFCASSPVGNRAYEQYFGPGTRLTVT.

The V call is TRBV7-2, the J call TRBJ1-3; weak D call: TRBD1 (6 bases). CDR1 and CDR2 from the germline V gene are SGHTA and FQGNSA. The V and J ends lost 5 bases and 4 bases respectively, with 18 bases between them. This CDR3 comprises 16 residues. In DNA, the CDR3 is TGTGCCAGCAGCCTAGACAGGCATCTCTCCGGAAACACCATATATTTT. Protein product: CASSLDRHLSGNTIYF.

J is TRBJ1-2 and V is TRBV9, with D possibly TRBD1 on 5 matching bases. V lost 4 bases, J lost 8 bases, and 18 bases lay in between. The CDR3 runs to 14 residues. Germline CDR1 and CDR2: SGDLS and YYNGEE. The CDR3 sequence: CASSTDNLQGGYTF. The CDR3 DNA reads as TGTGCCAGCAGCACGGACAATCTCCAGGGAGGCTACACCTTC. Looking up the rest from reference TRBV9 and TRBJ1-2 gives the full variable domain: DSGVTQTPKHLITATGQRVTLRCSPRSGDLSVYWYQQSLDQGLQFLIQYYNGEERAKGNILERFSAQQFPDLHSELNLSSLELGDSALYFCASSTDNLQGGYTFGSGTRLTVV.

V is TRBV11-2 and J is TRBJ1-3, with D hard to call. Germline CDR1 reads SGHAT; CDR2 reads FQNNGV. This CDR3 is 15 amino acids long. Trimming removed 5 bases from V and 7 bases from J, with 18 bases in between. The CDR3 sequence is CASSLPAWAGNTIYF. The CDR3 coding sequence is TGTGCCAGCAGCCTACCGGCTTGGGCGGGGAACACCATATATTTT.

V is TRBV6-5 and J is TRBJ2-2; D uncertain. Germline V lookup: CDR1 MNHEY, CDR2 SVGAGI. The CDR3 totals 15 residues. The V gene lost 1 base and the J gene lost 5 bases, with 11 bases spanning the gap. CDR3 region: CASSYYQSRTGELFF. As DNA, the CDR3 is TGTGCCAGCAGTTACTACCAGTCGCGGACCGGGGAGCTGTTTTTT.